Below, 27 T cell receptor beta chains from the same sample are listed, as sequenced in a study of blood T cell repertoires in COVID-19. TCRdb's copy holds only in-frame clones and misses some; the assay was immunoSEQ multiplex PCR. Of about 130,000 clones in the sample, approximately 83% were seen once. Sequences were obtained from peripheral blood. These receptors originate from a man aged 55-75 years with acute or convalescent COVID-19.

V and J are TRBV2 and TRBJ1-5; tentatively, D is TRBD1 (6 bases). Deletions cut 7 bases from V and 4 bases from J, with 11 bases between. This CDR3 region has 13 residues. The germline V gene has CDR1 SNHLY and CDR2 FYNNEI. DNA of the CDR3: TGTGCCAGCACCAATACAGGGAATCAGCCCCAGCATTTT. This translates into CASTNTGNQPQHF.

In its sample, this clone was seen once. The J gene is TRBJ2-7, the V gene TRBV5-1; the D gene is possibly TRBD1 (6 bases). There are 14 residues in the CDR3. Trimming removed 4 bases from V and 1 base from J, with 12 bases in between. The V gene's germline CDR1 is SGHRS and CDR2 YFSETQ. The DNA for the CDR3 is TGCGCCAGCAGCGGCGACAGGAGATCCTACGAGCAGTACTTC. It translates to CASSGDRRSYEQYF.

The CDR3 is CASSLRTGYGYTF. The DNA of the CDR3 is TGTGCCAGCAGTTTACGGACAGGGTATGGCTACACCTTC. This chain connects TRBV6-5 to TRBJ1-2; TRBD1 agrees at 8 bases. V gave up 4 bases and J gave up 5 bases; unmatched junction bases: 3. Germline V CDR1 and CDR2: MNHEY, SVGAGI. The CDR3 is 13 residues long.

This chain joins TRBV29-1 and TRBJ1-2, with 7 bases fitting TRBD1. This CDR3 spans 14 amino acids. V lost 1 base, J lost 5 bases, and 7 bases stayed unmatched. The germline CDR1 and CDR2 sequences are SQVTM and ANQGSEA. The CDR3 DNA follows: TGCAGCGTTGAAGCCTGGGACAGACATTATGGCTACACCTTC. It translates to CSVEAWDRHYGYTF.

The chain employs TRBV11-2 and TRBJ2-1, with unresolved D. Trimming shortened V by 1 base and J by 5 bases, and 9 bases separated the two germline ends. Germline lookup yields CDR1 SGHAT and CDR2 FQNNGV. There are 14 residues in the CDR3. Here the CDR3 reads CASSLALRDNEQFF. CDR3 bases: TGTGCCAGCAGCTTAGCACTCCGGGACAATGAGCAGTTCTTC.

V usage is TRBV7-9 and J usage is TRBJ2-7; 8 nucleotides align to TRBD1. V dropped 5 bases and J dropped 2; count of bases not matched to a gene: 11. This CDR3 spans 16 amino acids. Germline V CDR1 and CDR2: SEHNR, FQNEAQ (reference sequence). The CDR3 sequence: CASSPRTGTGTYEQYF. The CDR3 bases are TGTGCCAGCAGCCCACGCACCGGGACAGGAACCTACGAGCAGTACTTC.

CDR3 region: CASSLGAGGNTGELFF. CDR3 coding DNA: TGTGCCAGCAGCTTAGGGGCAGGGGGCAACACCGGGGAGCTGTTTTTT. The chain joins TRBV7-9 to TRBJ2-2; 8 bases fit TRBD1. CDR1 is SEHNR and CDR2 is FQNEAQ in the germline V gene (reference sequence). The CDR3 sequence is 16 residues long. J lost 2 bases, V lost 1 base, and 3 bases had no gene match.

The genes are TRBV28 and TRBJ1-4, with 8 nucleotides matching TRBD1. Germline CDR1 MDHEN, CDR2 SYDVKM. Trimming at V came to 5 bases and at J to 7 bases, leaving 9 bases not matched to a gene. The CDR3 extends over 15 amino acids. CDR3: CASSPFRGPGEKLFF. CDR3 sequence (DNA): TGTGCCAGCAGTCCCTTCAGGGGGCCCGGTGAAAAACTGTTTTTT.

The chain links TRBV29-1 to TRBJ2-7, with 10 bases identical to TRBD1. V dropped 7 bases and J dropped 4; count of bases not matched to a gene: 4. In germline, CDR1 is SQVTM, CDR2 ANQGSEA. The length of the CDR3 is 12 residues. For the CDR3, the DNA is TGCAGCGCGGGACAGGGGTTTTACGAGCAGTACTTC. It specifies CSAGQGFYEQYF.

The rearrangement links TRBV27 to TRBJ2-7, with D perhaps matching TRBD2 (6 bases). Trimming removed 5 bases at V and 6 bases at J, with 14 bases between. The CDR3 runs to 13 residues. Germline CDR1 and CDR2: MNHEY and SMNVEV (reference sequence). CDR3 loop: CASSPWDWGEQYF. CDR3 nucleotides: TGTGCCAGCAGTCCCTGGGACTGGGGCGAGCAGTACTTC.

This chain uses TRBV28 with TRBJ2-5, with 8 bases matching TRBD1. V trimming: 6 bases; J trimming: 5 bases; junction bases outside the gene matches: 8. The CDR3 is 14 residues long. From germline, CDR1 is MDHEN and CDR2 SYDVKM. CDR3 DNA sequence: TGTGCCAGCAGAGGCCAGGGGGCTTGGGAGACCCAGTACTTC. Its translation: CASRGQGAWETQYF. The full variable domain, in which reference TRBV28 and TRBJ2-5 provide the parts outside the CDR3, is DVKVTQSSRYLVKRTGEKVFLECVQDMDHENMFWYRQDPGLGLRLIYFSYDVKMKEKGDIPEGYSVSREKKERFSLILESASTNQTSMYLCASRGQGAWETQYFGPGTRLLVL.

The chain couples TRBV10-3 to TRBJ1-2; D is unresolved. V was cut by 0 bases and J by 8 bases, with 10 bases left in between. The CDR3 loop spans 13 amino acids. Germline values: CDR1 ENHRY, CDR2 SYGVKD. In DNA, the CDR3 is TGTGCCATCAGTGAGTCAGACACCTTGGGCTACACCTTC. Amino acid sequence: CAISESDTLGYTF.

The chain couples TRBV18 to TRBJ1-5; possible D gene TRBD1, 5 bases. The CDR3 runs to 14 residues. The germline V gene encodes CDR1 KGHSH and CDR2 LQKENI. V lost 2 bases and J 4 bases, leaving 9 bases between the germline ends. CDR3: CASSPGRENQPQHF. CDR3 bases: TGTGCCAGCTCACCAGGCAGGGAAAATCAGCCCCAGCATTTT.

The CDR3 DNA reads as TGTGCCAGCAGGGAGACAGGGTTTCATGGCTACACCTTC. Protein sequence: CASRETGFHGYTF. The gene calls are TRBV6-5 and TRBJ1-2; 7 bases agree with TRBD1. Germline assignment: CDR1 MNHEY and CDR2 SVGAGI. The CDR3 contains 13 residues. With V trimmed by 6 bases and J by 6 bases, 7 bases remained unmatched.

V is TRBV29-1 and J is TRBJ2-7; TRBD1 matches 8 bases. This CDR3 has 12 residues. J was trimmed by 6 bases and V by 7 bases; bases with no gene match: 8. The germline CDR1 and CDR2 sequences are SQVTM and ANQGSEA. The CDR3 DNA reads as TGCAGCGGGCGACAGGGGTTGGGCGAGCAGTACTTC. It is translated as CSGRQGLGEQYF.

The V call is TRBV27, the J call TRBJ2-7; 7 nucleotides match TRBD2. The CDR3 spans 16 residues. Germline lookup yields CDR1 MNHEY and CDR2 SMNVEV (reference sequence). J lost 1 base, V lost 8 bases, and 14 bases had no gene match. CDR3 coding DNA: TGTGCCAGCGCCCGGGGGGATATTGGACTTTCCTACGAGCAGTACTTC. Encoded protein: CASARGDIGLSYEQYF.

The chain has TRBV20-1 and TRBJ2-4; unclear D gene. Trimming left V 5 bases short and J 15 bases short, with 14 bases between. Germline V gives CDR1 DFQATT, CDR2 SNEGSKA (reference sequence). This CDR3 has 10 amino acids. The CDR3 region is CSALRGRLYF. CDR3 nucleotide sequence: TGCAGTGCTCTTCGAGGTCGGCTGTACTTC.

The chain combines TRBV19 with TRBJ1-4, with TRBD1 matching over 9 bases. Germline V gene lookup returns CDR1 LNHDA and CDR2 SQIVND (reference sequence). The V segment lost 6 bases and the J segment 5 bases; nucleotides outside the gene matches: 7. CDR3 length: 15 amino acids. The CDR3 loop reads CASRGQGAWNEKLFF. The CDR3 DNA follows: TGTGCCAGTAGGGGACAGGGAGCCTGGAATGAAAAACTGTTTTTT.

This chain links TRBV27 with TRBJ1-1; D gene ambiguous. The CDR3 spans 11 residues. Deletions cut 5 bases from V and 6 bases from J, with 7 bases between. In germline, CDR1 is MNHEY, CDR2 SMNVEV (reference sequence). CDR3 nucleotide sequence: TGTGCCAGCAGTGTCGGGGCTGAAGCTTTCTTT. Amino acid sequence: CASSVGAEAFF.

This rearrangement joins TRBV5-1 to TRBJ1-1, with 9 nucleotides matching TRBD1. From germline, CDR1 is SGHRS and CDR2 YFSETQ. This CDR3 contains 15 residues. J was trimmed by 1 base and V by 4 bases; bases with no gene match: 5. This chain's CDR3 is CASSGMGQGNTEAFF. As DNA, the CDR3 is TGCGCCAGCAGCGGCATGGGACAGGGGAACACTGAAGCTTTCTTT.

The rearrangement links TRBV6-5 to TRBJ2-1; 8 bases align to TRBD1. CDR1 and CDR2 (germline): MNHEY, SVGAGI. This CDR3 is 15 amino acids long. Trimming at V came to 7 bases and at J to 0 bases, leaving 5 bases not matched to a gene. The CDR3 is CASIRTGNSYNEQFF. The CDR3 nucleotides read TGTGCCAGCATTAGGACAGGGAACTCCTACAATGAGCAGTTCTTC.

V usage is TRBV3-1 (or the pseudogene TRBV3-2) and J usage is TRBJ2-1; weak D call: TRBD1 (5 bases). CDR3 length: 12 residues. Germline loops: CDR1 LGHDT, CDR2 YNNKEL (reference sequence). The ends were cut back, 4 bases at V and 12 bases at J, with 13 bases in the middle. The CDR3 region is CASSPRDRGQFF. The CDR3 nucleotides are TGTGCCAGCAGCCCGCGTGATAGGGGGCAGTTCTTC.

For the CDR3, the DNA is TGTGCCAGCAGCTCCAGTGGTGCTGGGGCCAACGTCCTGACTTTC. Protein sequence: CASSSSGAGANVLTF. V gene TRBV7-3 combines with J gene TRBJ2-6; the D is unclear. The CDR3 sequence is 15 residues long. V was trimmed by 4 bases and J by 2 bases, leaving 9 bases between them. The V gene's germline CDR1 is SGHTA and CDR2 FQGTGA.

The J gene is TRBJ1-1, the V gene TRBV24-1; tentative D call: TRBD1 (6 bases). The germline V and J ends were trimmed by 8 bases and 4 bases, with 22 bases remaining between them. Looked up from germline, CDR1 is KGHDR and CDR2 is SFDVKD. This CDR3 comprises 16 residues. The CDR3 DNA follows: TGTGCCACCACTTTTTTTGGGGGCGGGTTACGCACTGAAGCTTTCTTT. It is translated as CATTFFGGGLRTEAFF.

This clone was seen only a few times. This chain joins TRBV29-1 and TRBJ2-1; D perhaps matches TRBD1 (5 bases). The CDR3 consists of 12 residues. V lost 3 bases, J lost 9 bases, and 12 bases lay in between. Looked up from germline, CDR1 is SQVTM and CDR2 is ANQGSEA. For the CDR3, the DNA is TGCAGCGTTGATAGGGGTTTTGGTGAGCAGTTCTTC. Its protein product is CSVDRGFGEQFF.

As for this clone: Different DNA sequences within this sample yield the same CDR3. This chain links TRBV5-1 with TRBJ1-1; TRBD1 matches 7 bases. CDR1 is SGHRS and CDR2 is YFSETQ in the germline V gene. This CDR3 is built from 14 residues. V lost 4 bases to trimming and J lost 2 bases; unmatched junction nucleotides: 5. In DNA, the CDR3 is TGCGCCAGCAGCCCGGGGGACAGAAACACTGAAGCTTTCTTT. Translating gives CASSPGDRNTEAFF.

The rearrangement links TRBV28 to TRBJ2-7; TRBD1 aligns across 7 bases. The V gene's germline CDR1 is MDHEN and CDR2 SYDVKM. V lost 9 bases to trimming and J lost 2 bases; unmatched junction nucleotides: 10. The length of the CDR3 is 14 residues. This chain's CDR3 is CASQFEGATYEQYF. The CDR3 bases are TGTGCCAGTCAGTTTGAGGGGGCAACCTACGAGCAGTACTTC.